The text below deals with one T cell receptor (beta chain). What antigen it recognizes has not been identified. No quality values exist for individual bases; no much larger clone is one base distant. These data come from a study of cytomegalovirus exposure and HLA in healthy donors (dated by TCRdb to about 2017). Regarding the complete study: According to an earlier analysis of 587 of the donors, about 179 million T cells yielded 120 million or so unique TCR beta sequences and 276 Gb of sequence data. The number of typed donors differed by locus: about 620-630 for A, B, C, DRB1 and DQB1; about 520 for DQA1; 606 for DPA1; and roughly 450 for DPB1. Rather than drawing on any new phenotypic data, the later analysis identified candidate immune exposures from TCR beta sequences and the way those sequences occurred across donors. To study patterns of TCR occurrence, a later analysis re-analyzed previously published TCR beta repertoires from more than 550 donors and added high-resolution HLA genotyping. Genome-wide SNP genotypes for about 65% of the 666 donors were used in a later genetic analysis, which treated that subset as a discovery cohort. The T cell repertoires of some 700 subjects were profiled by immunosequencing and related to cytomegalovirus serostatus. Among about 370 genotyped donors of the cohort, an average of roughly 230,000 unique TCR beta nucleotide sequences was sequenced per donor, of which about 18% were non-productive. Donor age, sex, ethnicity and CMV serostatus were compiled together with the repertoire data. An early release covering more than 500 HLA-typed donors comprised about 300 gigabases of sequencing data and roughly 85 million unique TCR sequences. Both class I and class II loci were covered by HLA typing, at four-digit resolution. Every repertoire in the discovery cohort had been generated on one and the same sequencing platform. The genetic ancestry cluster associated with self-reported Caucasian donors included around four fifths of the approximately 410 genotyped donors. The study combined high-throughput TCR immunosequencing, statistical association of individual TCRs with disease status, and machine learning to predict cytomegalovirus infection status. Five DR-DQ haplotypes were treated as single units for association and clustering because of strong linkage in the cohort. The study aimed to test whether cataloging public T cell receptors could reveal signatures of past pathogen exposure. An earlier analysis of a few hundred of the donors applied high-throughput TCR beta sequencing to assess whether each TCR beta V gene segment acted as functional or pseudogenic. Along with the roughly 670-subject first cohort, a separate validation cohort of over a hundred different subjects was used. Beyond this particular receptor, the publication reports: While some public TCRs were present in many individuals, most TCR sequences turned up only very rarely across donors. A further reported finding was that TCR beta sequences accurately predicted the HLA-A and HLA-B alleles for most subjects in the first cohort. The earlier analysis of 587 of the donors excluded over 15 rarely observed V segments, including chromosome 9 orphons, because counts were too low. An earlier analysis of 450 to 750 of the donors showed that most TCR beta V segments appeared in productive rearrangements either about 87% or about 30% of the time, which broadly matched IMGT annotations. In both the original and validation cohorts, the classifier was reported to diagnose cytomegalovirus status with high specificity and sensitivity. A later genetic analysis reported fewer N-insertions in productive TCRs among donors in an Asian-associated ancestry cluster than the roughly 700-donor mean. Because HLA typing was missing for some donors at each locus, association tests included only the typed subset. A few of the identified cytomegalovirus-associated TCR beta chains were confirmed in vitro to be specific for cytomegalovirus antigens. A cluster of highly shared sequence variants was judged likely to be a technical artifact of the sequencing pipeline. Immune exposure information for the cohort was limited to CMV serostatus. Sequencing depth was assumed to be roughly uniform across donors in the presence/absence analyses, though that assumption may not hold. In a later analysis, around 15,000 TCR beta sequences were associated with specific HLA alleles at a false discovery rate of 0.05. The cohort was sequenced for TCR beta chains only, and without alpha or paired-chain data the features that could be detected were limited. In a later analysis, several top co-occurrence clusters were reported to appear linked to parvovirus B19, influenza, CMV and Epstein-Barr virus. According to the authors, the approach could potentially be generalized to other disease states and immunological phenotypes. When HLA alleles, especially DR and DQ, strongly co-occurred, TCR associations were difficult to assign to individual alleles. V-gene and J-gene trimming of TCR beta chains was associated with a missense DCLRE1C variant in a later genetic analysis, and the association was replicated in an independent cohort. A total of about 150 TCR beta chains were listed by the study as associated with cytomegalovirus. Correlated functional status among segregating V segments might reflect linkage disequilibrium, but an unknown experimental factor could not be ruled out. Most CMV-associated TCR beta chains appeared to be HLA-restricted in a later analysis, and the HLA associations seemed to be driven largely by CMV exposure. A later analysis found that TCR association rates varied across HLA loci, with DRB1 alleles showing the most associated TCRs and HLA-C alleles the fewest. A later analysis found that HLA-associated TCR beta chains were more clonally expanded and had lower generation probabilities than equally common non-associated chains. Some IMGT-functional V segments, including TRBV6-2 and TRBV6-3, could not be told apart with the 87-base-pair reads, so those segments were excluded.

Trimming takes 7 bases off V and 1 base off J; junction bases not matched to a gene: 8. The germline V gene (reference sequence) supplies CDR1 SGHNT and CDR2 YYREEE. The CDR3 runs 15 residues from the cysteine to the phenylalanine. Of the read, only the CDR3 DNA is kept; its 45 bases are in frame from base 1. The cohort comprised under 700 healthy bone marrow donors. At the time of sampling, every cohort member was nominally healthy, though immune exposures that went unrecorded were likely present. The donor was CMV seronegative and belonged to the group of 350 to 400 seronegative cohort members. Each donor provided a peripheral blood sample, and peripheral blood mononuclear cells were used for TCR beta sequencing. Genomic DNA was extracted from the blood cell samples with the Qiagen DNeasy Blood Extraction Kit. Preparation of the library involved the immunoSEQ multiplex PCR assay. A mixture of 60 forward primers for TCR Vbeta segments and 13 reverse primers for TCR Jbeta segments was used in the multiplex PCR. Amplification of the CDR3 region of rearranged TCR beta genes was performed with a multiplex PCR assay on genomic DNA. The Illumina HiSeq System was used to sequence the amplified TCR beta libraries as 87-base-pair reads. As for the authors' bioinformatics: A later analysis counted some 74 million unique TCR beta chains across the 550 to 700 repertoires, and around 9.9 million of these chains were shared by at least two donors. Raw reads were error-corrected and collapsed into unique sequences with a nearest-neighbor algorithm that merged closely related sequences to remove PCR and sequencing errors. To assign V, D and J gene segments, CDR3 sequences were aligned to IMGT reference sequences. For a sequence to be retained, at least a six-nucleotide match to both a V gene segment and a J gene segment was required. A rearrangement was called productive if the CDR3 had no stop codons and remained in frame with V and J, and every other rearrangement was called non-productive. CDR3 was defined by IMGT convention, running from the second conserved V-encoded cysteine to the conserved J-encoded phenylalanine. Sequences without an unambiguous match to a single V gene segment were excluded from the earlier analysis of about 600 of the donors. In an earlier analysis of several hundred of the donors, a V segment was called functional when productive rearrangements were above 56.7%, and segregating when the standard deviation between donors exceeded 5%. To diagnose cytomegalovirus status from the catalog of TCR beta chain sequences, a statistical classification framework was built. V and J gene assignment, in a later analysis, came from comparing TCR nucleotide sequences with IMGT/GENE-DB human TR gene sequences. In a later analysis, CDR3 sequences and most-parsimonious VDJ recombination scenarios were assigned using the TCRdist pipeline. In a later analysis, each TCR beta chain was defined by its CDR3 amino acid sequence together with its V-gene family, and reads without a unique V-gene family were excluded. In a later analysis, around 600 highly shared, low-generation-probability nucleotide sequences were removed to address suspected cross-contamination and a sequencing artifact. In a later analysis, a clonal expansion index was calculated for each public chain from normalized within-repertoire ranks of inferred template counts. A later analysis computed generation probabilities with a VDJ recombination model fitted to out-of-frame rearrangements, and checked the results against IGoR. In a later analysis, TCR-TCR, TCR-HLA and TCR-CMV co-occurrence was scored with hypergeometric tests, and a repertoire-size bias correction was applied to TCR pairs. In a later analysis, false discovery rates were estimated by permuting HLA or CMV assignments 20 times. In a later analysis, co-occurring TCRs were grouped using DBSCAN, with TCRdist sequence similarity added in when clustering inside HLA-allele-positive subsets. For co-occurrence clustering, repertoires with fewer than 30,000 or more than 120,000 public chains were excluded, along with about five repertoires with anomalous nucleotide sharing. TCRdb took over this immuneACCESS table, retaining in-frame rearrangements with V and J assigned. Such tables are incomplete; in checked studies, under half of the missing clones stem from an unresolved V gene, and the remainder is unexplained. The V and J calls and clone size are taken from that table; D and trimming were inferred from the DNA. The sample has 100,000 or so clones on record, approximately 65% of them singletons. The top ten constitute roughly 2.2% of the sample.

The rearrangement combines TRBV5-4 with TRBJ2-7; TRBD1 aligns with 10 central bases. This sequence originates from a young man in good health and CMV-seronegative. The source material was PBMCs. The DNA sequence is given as TGTGCCAGCTACCTCTGGGACAGGGGATCCTACGAGCAGTACTTC. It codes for CASYLWDRGSYEQYF.